This TCR beta chain was recorded in a study of blood T cell repertoires in COVID-19 (dated by TCRdb to 2018 to 2021). Study-wide context: Samples covering the acute and convalescent phases of COVID-19 were provided by collaborators in the United States, Italy and Spain. The prospective study material was composed of cDNA or gDNA derived from T cells, B-cell-depleted T cells, or PBMCs. Deeply sampled blood TCRbeta repertoires from subjects exposed to, actively infected with, or recovered from COVID-19 were included in the dataset. The repertoires were released in a freely available public database intended as a resource for research on the immune response to SARS-CoV-2. Samples were obtained from the ongoing ImmuneRACE study (first 160 participants) and from over a thousand subjects provided by 6 global collaborators. Nearly every sample came with metadata listing a de-identified subject ID, COVID-19 status, age in years and sex. HLA class I and class II types, where available, came from metadata supplied by the sample provider rather than from assay-based typing. What the study reported, not specific to this receptor: The amount of clinical and demographic metadata varied by source and participant and was provided uncurated.

In the case of this clone: Its binding antigen is unknown. It has no much larger one-base neighbor in the sample; base qualities were not kept.

The immunoSEQ Assay, a bias-controlled multiplex PCR, was used to amplify TCRbeta CDR3 regions from genomic DNA. The study's own analysis went as follows. Within the assay, amplification of reference gene primers was used to estimate how many nucleated cells each sample contained. To quantify the absolute abundance of each unique TCRbeta CDR3 rearrangement, sequence reads were collapsed and filtered. For each sample, productive Simpson clonality was calculated as the square root of Simpson's diversity index across productive rearrangements. This immuneACCESS table, as held by TCRdb, lists in-frame sequences with V and J called but not all clones. Of the missing ones, under half trace to an unresolved V gene in checked studies; the others have no known cause. The DNA gave D and trimming, while V, J and clone size come from that table. This sample comprises about 240,000 clones, more than 85% of them detected only once. The top ten clones comprise 6% to 9% of the sample.

Each collaborating institution followed its own protocols to collect whole blood in K2EDTA tubes. For TCRbeta analysis, collaborator samples were shipped as frozen whole blood, as isolated PBMCs, or as DNA extracted from either sample type. CDR1 and CDR2 are read off the germline V gene as SQVTM and ANQGSEA. There are 14 amino acids in the CDR3, from cysteine to phenylalanine inclusive. Only the CDR3 portion is preserved as DNA: 42 bases, with reading frame beginning at the first base. V loses 4 bases at its end and J loses 10 bases; junction bases beyond the gene matches: 13. Sample: peripheral blood. The origin of this receptor is a woman aged 70-85 years with active or convalescent COVID-19. The chain joins TRBV29-1 to TRBJ2-1, and 7 junction bases match TRBD2. The CDR3 sequence is CSVVGIRGVSEQFF. DNA sequence: TGCAGCGTTGTCGGGATTCGGGGGGTATCCGAGCAGTTCTTC.